Listed here is a single T cell receptor (beta chain). Antigen unknown. Using immunoSEQ multiplex PCR, the repertoire was profiled, and TCRdb retains in-frame clones only, with some absent. The sample lists around 97,000 clones; over 85% were seen once. This sample is part of a study of graft-versus-host responses after intestinal transplantation. Study overall: Recipients across the board were started on anti-thymocyte globulin induction, then kept on tacrolimus and steroids for around 3 years.

Overall study findings and caveats: Researchers found GvH clones in recipient marrow, and some showed up first in ileum or blood.

The CDR3 runs 11 residues. The V end lost 4 bases, the J end lost 3 bases, and 3 bases lay between the germline ends. Germline V gives CDR1 MNHEY, CDR2 SVGAGI. The sample in question was unstimulated CD8+ T cells sorted from spleen or lymph node cells, obtained before intestinal transplant. This chain connects TRBV6-5 to TRBJ1-1; D gene uncertain. The sequence was obtained from a human donor who received an intestinal transplant. For the CDR3, the DNA is TGTGCCAGCAGTTCCTACACTGAAGCTTTCTTT. It translates to CASSSYTEAFF.